This T cell receptor beta chain came from a study of vaccination and CD4 T cells after COVID-19 (dated by TCRdb to 2022 to 2024). As for the study more broadly: Convalescent patients had a positive SARS-CoV-2 result on nasal swab PCR, and of these patients, under ten had mild disease and one had severe disease. In control cultures, a CEFX viral epitope pool was used as positive control, an HIV-1 Nef peptide pool was used as negative control, or no peptide was added. The cultures were stimulated with overlapping spike peptide pools from SARS-CoV-2 and from the common cold coronaviruses HCoV-NL63, HCoV-OC43 and HCoV-229E. The convalescent cohort included six males and four females, with two Hispanic individuals, seven Caucasians, two Asians and one multiracial person. Each participant got two doses of either the Pfizer-BioNTech BNT162b2 vaccine (n=8) or the Moderna mRNA-1273 vaccine (n=2). In roughly 11 COVID-19 convalescent patients and a handful of infection-naive healthy vaccine recipients, the spike-specific CD4+ TCR repertoire before mRNA vaccination was compared with the repertoire after mRNA vaccination. Post-COVID blood samples were collected from convalescent patients a median of approximately 100 days after diagnosis, with a range of about 35 to 180 days. Post-vaccine blood samples were taken a median of 72 days after the second vaccine dose, with a range of about 14 to 241 days.

The CDR3 starts with the cysteine, ends with the phenylalanine, and has 12 residues. The kept DNA is CDR3 alone, 36 bases in frame from the first base. V lost 5 bases and J lost 6 bases; the stretch between them is 10 bases long. The germline V gene gives CDR1 as MDHEN and CDR2 as SYDVKM. The paper as a whole reports these results and caveats: Relatively few convalescent patients were included in the study, and early timepoints after natural infection were not analyzed. Among convalescent patients, a median about 87% of the SARS-CoV-2-reactive clones seen after vaccination appeared only after vaccination, which suggests priming specific to the vaccine. The median count of SARS-CoV-2-reactive clonotypes went up from 21 after infection to around 38 after vaccination, although the change was not significant. Of the vaccine-specific clones found in convalescent patients, nearly all (304 of 307) were mono-reactive for SARS-CoV-2 spike instead of being cross-reactive with common cold coronaviruses.

Receptor libraries were prepared by PCR. TCR sequencing of DNA from cultured CD4+ T cells used the Oncomine TCR Beta short-read assay at the Johns Hopkins FTIC core. The QIAamp micro DNA kit was used to extract genomic DNA from the cultured CD4+ T cells. Oncomine TCR Beta libraries from cultured CD4+ T cells were pooled with unique dual indexes and sequenced on an Illumina iSeq 100. The published analysis was carried out like this. Non-productive sequences were removed, and CDR3s not starting with C, not ending with F or W, or shorter than 7 amino acids were discarded. Antigen-specific clonotypes were identified using the MANAFEST web application through comparison of peptide-stimulated wells with reference and other culture wells. To be called positive, a clone needed an FDR below 0.05, an odds ratio above 5, and a productive frequency above 0.1% in at least two of three replicate wells. Clonotypes that were significantly expanded in both SARS-CoV-2 spike wells and at least one common cold coronavirus spike condition were defined as cross-reactive. CDR3 homology was assessed with Levenshtein distances (stringdist) and unrooted phylogenetic trees (ape) in R version 3.6.1. TCRdb redid the processing of the public reads, applying fastp at Q25 and MiXCR, and retained in-frame beta chains. Rows with a matching CDR3 protein are joined into one entry that keeps the most common DNA and genes. TCRdb, rather than the study authors, made the V and J calls. The sample table lists around 20,000 distinct CDR3 sequences, around 45% of them with a count of one. The ten largest account for about 4% of the sample.

This clonotype has only a few counts. The antigen it recognizes is unknown. Within one base of it there is no much larger clone, and no base qualities were kept. The sample's treatment or condition label is to be understood as: approximately nine-day PBMC culture with coronavirus spike peptide pools or control peptides (ViraFEST assay). The ViraFEST assay, used in the study, expanded antigen-specific T cells with peptide pools and then identified the expanded clonotypes through TCR sequencing. Positive SARS-CoV-2 PCR tests in the convalescent patients dated from March to December 2020, before Alpha, Beta and Delta variants emerged in the United States. Each well held 2.1 million or so PBMCs cultured in IMDM containing approximately 5.3% human AB serum and approximately 9.8 IU/ml IL-2, with about 10 ug/ml peptide pools added. On days 3 and 7, half of the culture medium was replaced with fresh IL-2-containing medium. After more than 8 days of culture, CD4+ T cells were isolated by negative selection using the EasySep CD4+ T cell isolation kit. Ficoll-Paque Plus gradient centrifugation was used to isolate PBMCs from whole blood, and the isolated PBMCs were then either used fresh or cryopreserved at -140C. Each culture condition was generally run in triplicate wells.

This receptor was obtained from a human donor who had recovered from COVID-19. Recombination linked TRBV28 to TRBJ1-1, with the D gene not clear enough to name. Sequenced here: CD4+ T cells from blood, cultured in vitro, sampled before SARS-CoV-2 vaccination. The CDR3 reads CASSPDRSEAFF. Here is the DNA: TGTGCCAGCAGTCCTGATAGGTCTGAAGCTTTCTTT.